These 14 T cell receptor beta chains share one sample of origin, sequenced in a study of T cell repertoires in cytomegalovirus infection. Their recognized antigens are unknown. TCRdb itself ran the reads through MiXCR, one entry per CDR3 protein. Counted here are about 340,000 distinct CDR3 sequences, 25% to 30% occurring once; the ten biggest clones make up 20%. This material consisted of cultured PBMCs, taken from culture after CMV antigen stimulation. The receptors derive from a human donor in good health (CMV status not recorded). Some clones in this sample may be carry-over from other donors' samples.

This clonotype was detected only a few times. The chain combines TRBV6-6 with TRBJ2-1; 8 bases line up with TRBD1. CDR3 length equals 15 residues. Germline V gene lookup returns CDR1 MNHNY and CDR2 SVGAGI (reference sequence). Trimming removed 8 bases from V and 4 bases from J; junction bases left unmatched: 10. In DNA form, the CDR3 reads TGTGCCAGCCGCATGGACAGGGTGTCATACAATGAGCAGTTCTTC. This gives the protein CASRMDRVSYNEQFF.

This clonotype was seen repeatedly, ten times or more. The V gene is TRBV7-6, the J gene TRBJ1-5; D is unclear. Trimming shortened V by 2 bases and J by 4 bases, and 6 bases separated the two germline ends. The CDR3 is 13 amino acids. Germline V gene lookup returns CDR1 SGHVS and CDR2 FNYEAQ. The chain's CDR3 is CASSLYRNQPQHF. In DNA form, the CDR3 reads TGTGCCAGCAGCTTATATCGGAATCAGCCCCAGCATTTT.

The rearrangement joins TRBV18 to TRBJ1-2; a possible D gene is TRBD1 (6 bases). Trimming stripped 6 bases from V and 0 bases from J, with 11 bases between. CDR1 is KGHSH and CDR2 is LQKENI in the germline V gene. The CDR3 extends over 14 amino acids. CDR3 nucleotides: TGTGCCAGCTCCCGGGGGGCTGCTAACTATGGCTACACCTTC. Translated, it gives CASSRGAANYGYTF.

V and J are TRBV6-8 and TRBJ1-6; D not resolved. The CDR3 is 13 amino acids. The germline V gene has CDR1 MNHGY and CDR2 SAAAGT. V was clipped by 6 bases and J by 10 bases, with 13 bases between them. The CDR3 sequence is CASREAPLSPLHF. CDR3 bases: TGTGCCAGCAGGGAGGCCCCTTTGTCACCCCTCCACTTT.

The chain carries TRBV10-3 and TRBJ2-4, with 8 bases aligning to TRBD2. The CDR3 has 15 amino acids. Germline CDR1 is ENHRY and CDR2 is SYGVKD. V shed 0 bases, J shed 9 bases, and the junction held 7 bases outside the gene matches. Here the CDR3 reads CAISESSGGIGIQYF. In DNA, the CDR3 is TGTGCCATCAGTGAGTCGAGCGGGGGAATTGGCATTCAGTACTTC.

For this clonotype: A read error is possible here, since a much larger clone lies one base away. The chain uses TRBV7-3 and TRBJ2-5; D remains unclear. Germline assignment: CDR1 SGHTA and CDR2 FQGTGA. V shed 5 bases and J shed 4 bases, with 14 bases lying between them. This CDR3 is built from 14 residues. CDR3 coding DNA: TGTGCCAGCAGCCCCCGGCCGACCGCAGAGACCCAGTACTTC. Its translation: CASSPRPTAETQYF.

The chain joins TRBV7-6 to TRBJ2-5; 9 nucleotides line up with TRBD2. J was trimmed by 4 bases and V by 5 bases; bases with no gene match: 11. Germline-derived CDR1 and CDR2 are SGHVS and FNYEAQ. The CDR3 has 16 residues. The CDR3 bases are TGTGCCAGCAGCCCTAGAGGTTATAGCGGGGGAGAGACCCAGTACTTC. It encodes CASSPRGYSGGETQYF.

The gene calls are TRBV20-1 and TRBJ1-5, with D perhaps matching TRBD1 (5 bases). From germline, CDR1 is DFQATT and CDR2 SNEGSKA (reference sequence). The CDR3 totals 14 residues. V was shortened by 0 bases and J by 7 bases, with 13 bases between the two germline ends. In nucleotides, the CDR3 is TGCAGTGCTAGAGACGAGGAGGGGCGACAGCCCCAGCATTTT. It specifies CSARDEEGRQPQHF.

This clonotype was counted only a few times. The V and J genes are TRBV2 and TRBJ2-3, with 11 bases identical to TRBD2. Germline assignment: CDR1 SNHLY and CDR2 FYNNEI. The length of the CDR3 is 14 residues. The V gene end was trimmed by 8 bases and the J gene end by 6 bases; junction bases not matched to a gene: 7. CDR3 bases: TGTGCCAGCCGTAGCGGGAGGGCAAGGGATACGCAGTATTTT. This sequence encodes CASRSGRARDTQYF.

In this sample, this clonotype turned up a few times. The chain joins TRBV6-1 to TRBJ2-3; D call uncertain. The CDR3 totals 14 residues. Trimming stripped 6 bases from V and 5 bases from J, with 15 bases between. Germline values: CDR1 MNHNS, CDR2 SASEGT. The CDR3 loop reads CASSPLRSKDTQYF. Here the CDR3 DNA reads TGTGCCAGCAGCCCCCTGCGGTCCAAAGATACGCAGTATTTT.

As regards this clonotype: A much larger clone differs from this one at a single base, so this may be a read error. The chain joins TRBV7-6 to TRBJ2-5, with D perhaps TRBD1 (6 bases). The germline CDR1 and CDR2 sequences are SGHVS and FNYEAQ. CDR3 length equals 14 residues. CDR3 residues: CVSSIRRGTETQYF. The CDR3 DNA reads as TGTGTCAGCAGCATACGCAGGGGAACGGAGACCCAGTACTTC.

CDR3 sequence: CASSSGDTEAFF. The CDR3 DNA reads as TGTGCCAGCAGTTCTGGGGATACTGAAGCTTTCTTT. V usage is TRBV6-2 or TRBV6-3 and J usage is TRBJ1-1, with D unresolved. The CDR3 length is 12 residues. The germline gives CDR1 MNHEY, CDR2 SVGEGT. With 4 bases removed from V and 5 bases from J, the gap between germline ends came to 8 bases.

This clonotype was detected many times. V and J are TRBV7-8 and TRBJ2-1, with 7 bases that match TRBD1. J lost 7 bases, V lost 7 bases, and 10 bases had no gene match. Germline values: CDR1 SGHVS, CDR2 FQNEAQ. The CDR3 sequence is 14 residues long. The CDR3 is CASNLGTAGNEQFF. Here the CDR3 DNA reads TGTGCCAGCAATTTAGGGACAGCCGGGAATGAGCAGTTCTTC.

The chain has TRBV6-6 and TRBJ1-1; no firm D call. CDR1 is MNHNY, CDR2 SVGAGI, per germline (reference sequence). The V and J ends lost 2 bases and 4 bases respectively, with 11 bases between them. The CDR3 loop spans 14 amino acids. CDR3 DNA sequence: TGTGCCAGCAGTTACGAACGCCCAGGCACTGAAGCTTTCTTT. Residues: CASSYERPGTEAFF.